The clone carrying this T cell receptor (beta chain) occurred a few times. Its antigen is unknown. The use of a sample-barcoded 5' primer and a J-beta primer mix characterized a second PCR of about 7 to 12 cycles. Every single cDNA molecule received a tag from a template-switch adaptor with 12 random nucleotides. TCRdb recomputed calls from the 5' RACE reads with MiXCR, one row per CDR3 protein. Here the sample spans 730,000 or so distinct CDR3 sequences, approximately 39% being singletons. This CDR3 spans 12 amino acids. Trimming at V came to 5 bases and at J to 14 bases, leaving 10 bases not matched to a gene. Germline CDR1 and CDR2: DFQATT and SNEGSKA (reference sequence). This sample is part of a study of blood T cells in healthy people across ages. Study results and limitations: Aged donors had fewer naive CD4+ cells and lower diversity than long-lived donors. CMV status of donors was not determined, possibly confounding expanded clonotype changes. Naive T cell percentage showed a strong correlation with the diversity of TCR beta.

Sequenced material: blood. This sequence was found in a woman aged 60-75 years in good health. This chain links TRBV20-1 with TRBJ2-4; TRBD1 matches at 9 bases. CDR3 amino acids: CSASLQGAREYF. CDR3 sequence (DNA): TGCAGTGCTTCCTTACAGGGGGCGAGAGAGTACTTC.